This T cell receptor (beta chain) was found in a study of PD-1 blockade in mismatch repair-deficient tumors. The overall study: All were previously treated, progressing patients with around 12 mismatch repair-deficient cancer types. The study's findings and limits: Rapid post-treatment expansion, then contraction, generally preceding radiologic response, marked tumor-resident clones.

This CDR3 contains 14 residues. Trimming stripped 0 bases from V and 3 bases from J, with 10 bases between. CDR1 SGHRS and CDR2 YFSETQ come from the germline V gene. A remark on this clone: Its specificity is not known.

The protocol was immunoSEQ multiplex PCR, while the TCRdb copy is restricted to in-frame clones and leaves out a portion. Among about 79,000 clones listed, approximately 78% were seen once. Every patient had mismatch repair deficiency by PCR or immunohistochemistry. TCRs were sequenced from a few patients responding to pembrolizumab. The gene calls are TRBV5-1 and TRBJ2-7, with TRBD1 as a possible D gene (6 bases). The material was peripheral blood, obtained 44 weeks after starting pembrolizumab. This TCR was sampled from an adult with mismatch repair-deficient cancer. CDR3 DNA: TGCGCCAGCAGCTTGGTCCCAGGGGACTACGAGCAGTACTTC. The encoded protein is CASSLVPGDYEQYF.